This entry lists 11 T cell receptor beta chains sequenced from one sample in a study of blood T cell repertoires in COVID-19. TCRdb's table, derived via immunoSEQ multiplex PCR, lists solely in-frame clones and lacks some. Found here are about 98,000 clones, roughly 86% of them singletons; the top ten hold about 9.3%. The sequenced material came from peripheral blood. Every receptor here comes from a man aged 50 or older with acute or convalescent COVID-19.

The chain couples TRBV4-1 to TRBJ2-1; 10 bases agree with TRBD2. J gave up 8 bases and V 6 bases, and 10 bases lay outside the gene matches. The CDR3 is 15 amino acids. Germline CDR1 and CDR2: MGHRA and YSYEKL. CDR3 residues: CASRHPGTSVHEQFF. The CDR3 DNA reads TGCGCCAGCAGACACCCCGGGACTAGCGTGCATGAGCAGTTCTTC.

The chain has TRBV19 and TRBJ1-1, with D possibly being TRBD1 (6 bases). CDR1 LNHDA and CDR2 SQIVND come from the germline V gene (reference sequence). V shed 4 bases and J shed 2 bases, with 14 bases lying between them. This CDR3 region has 15 residues. CDR3 amino acids: CASSNFGGANTEAFF. CDR3 nucleotide sequence: TGTGCCAGTAGTAATTTTGGGGGGGCAAACACTGAAGCTTTCTTT.

The V call is TRBV19, the J call TRBJ2-7, with a possible D match to TRBD1 (5 bases). V lost 7 bases to trimming and J lost 7 bases, with 20 bases between them. Germline V gives CDR1 LNHDA, CDR2 SQIVND (reference sequence). The CDR3 is made up of 14 amino acids. The CDR3 region has the DNA TGTGCCAGTACCCCCCAGGGCAGGGTAGGGGAGCAGTACTTC. Protein sequence: CASTPQGRVGEQYF. Complete variable domain (other parts from reference TRBV19 and TRBJ2-7): DGGITQSPKYLFRKEGQNVTLSCEQNLNHDAMYWYRQDPGQGLRLIYYSQIVNDFQKGDIAEGYSVSREKKESFPLTVTSAQKNPTAFYLCASTPQGRVGEQYFGPGTRLTVT.

The chain uses TRBV30 and TRBJ2-5; tentatively, D is TRBD1 (5 bases). Looked up from germline, CDR1 is GTSNPN and CDR2 is SVGIG (reference sequence). Between the trimmed V and J ends, which lost 3 bases and 3 bases, there was a span of 8 bases. This CDR3 contains 12 residues. The CDR3 is CAWSQTEETQYF. CDR3 bases: TGTGCCTGGAGCCAGACAGAAGAGACCCAGTACTTC. The full variable domain, with the rest looked up from reference TRBV30 and TRBJ2-5, is SQTIHQWPATLVQPVGSPLSLECTVEGTSNPNLYWYRQAAGRGLQLLFYSVGIGQISSEVPQNLSASRPQDRQFILSSKKLLLSDSGFYLCAWSQTEETQYFGPGTRLLVL.

The chain combines TRBV12-5 with TRBJ2-5; the D gene is possibly TRBD2 (6 bases). This CDR3 has 13 residues. Germline lookup yields CDR1 LGHNT and CDR2 FRNRAP. V was cut by 4 bases and J by 3 bases, with 9 bases left in between. The CDR3 is CASGSSGEETQYF. CDR3 DNA: TGTGCTAGTGGTTCCTCGGGGGAAGAGACCCAGTACTTC.

The genes are TRBV5-1 and TRBJ2-7, with a tentative D call TRBD2 (5 bases). Trimming left V 0 bases short and J 3 bases short, with 7 bases between. The CDR3 has 13 amino acids. CDR1 SGHRS and CDR2 YFSETQ come from the germline V gene. The CDR3 region has the DNA TGCGCCAGCAGCTTGGGAGACTACTACGAGCAGTACTTC. Residues: CASSLGDYYEQYF.

The chain combines TRBV4-2 with TRBJ1-5; TRBD1 agrees at 8 bases. The CDR3 sequence is 16 residues long. Germline CDR1 LGHNA, CDR2 YNFKEQ. The junction had 3 bases not matched to a gene; V was cut back by 0 bases and J by 2 bases. CDR3 in DNA: TGTGCCAGCAGCCAAGAATTACAGGGGGGCAATCAGCCCCAGCATTTT. Protein: CASSQELQGGNQPQHF.

This chain joins TRBV5-1 and TRBJ2-3; D perhaps matches TRBD2 (5 bases). CDR1 SGHRS and CDR2 YFSETQ come from the germline V gene. CDR3 size: 14 residues. With 0 bases removed from V and 2 bases from J, the gap between germline ends came to 7 bases. The CDR3, as DNA: TGCGCCAGCAGCTTGGGGCTAGCCACAGATACGCAGTATTTT. It specifies CASSLGLATDTQYF.

V gene TRBV5-4 combines with J gene TRBJ2-7; 11 bases are shared with TRBD2. V shed 3 bases and J 7 bases; nucleotides not matched to a gene: 6. This CDR3 is built from 14 residues. The germline gives CDR1 SGHNT, CDR2 YYREEE (reference sequence). This CDR3 is CASSSTSGSGEQYF. The DNA for the CDR3 is TGTGCCAGCAGCTCTACTAGCGGGAGCGGAGAGCAGTACTTC.

This chain uses TRBV10-3 with TRBJ1-1; 8 nucleotides line up with TRBD1. CDR3 size: 15 residues. The germline V gene has CDR1 ENHRY and CDR2 SYGVKD. The J segment lost 5 bases and the V segment lost 5 bases, leaving 10 bases of the junction unmatched. CDR3 in DNA: TGTGCCATCAGTCCAAGGACAGGGAGGGAAACTGAAGCTTTCTTT. This sequence encodes CAISPRTGRETEAFF.

This CDR3 reads CASSEDPGRLYEQYF. The CDR3 bases are TGTGCCAGCAGTGAAGATCCCGGCCGACTTTACGAGCAGTACTTC. V gene TRBV6-1 combines with J gene TRBJ2-7; D gene ambiguous. Trimming shortened V by 1 base and J by 4 bases, and 14 bases separated the two germline ends. Germline CDR1 and CDR2: MNHNS and SASEGT. The CDR3 covers 15 residues.